The text below deals with one T cell receptor (beta chain). CDR3 size: 19 residues. The germline CDR1 and CDR2 sequences are MNHEY and SVGEGT. The V gene end was trimmed by 5 bases and the J gene end by 1 base; junction bases not matched to a gene: 16. Original processing methods: By means of reference gene primer amplification, nucleated cell counts were estimated. Sequencing was performed with immunoSEQ multiplex PCR; in TCRdb, only in-frame clones are kept and a portion is missing. That table furnishes V, J and clone size, whereas the DNA furnished D and trimming. This table holds tens of thousands of clones, approximately 80% found once. The record originates from a study of blood T cell repertoires in COVID-19. Study information: Some COVID-19 samples were acute and others convalescent; all came from the United States, Italy and Spain. T cells, B-cell-depleted T cells, or PBMCs provided the cDNA or gDNA that served as material.

V is TRBV6-2 or TRBV6-3 and J is TRBJ2-3, with 9 bases identical to TRBD1. This clonotype originated in a man between 65 and 79 years old with acute or convalescent COVID-19. Material for sequencing was peripheral blood. The CDR3 spells CASSPIPDRGIYGTDTQYF. The CDR3 coding sequence is TGTGCCAGCAGTCCCATTCCCGACAGGGGGATTTATGGCACAGATACGCAGTATTTT.